Listed below are T cell receptor beta chains from one sample, sequenced in a study of radiation and T cells in renal cell carcinoma. The protocol was immunoSEQ multiplex PCR, while the TCRdb copy is restricted to in-frame clones and leaves out a portion. The table includes around 74,000 clones, 75% to 90% detected once. This specimen was blood, taken from a patient whose treatment included radiotherapy and nephrectomy. The receptor set was obtained from a woman in her sixties with renal cell carcinoma. The CDR3 runs from the conserved cysteine through the conserved F or W. A D gene is named only where the DNA matches it firmly. The listing skips clone size in some rows; elsewhere it reads once, few, many or a size class.

D gene: TRBD1
J gene: TRBJ2-3
V gene: TRBV9
clone size: NA
CDR3 protein: CASSSRGDSPTDTQYF
CDR3 DNA: TGTGCCAGCAGCTCCCGAGGGGACAGTCCCACAGATACGCAGTATTTT

D gene: NA
J gene: TRBJ1-4
V gene: TRBV18
clone size: once
CDR3 protein: CASSPSATNEKLFF
CDR3 DNA: TGTGCCAGCTCACCATCTGCAACTAATGAAAAACTGTTTTTT

D gene: NA
J gene: TRBJ2-2
V gene: TRBV2
clone size: NA
CDR3 protein: CASTRMGGAFPGELFF
CDR3 DNA: TGTGCCAGCACTAGGATGGGGGGGGCGTTCCCCGGGGAGCTGTTTTTT

D gene: TRBD2
J gene: TRBJ2-1
V gene: TRBV9
clone size: NA
CDR3 protein: CASNTAGWNNEQFF
CDR3 DNA: TGTGCCAGCAATACAGCGGGATGGAACAATGAGCAGTTCTTC

D gene: NA
J gene: TRBJ2-7
V gene: TRBV6-1
clone size: NA
CDR3 protein: CASNLDRDYYLEQYF
CDR3 DNA: TGTGCCAGCAACCTTGACAGGGACTATTATCTCGAGCAGTACTTC

D gene: NA
J gene: TRBJ1-3
V gene: TRBV5-6
clone size: NA
CDR3 protein: CASSLERSYSGNTIYF
CDR3 DNA: TGTGCCAGCAGCTTAGAACGCAGCTACTCTGGAAACACCATATATTTT

D gene: TRBD1
J gene: TRBJ1-2
V gene: TRBV28
clone size: NA
CDR3 protein: CASSSRWQGDYGYTF
CDR3 DNA: TGTGCCAGCAGCTCCCGATGGCAGGGGGACTATGGCTACACCTTC

D gene: NA
J gene: TRBJ2-5
V gene: TRBV7-3
clone size: NA
CDR3 protein: CASSSGPRGTQYF
CDR3 DNA: TGTGCCAGCAGCTCGGGACCGCGAGGGACCCAGTACTTC

D gene: NA
J gene: TRBJ2-3
V gene: TRBV27
clone size: once
CDR3 protein: CASSLTRSSFDTQYF
CDR3 DNA: TGTGCCAGCAGTTTAACTAGGAGTTCTTTTGATACGCAGTATTTT

D gene: TRBD1
J gene: TRBJ2-7
V gene: TRBV11-1
clone size: NA
CDR3 protein: CASSARLTGAYSYEQYF
CDR3 DNA: TGTGCCAGCAGCGCACGACTGACAGGGGCCTACTCCTACGAGCAGTACTTC

D gene: NA
J gene: TRBJ1-2
V gene: TRBV10-2
clone size: NA
CDR3 protein: CASSEKRAWDYGYTF
CDR3 DNA: TGCGCCAGCAGTGAGAAGAGGGCTTGGGATTATGGCTACACCTTC

D gene: NA
J gene: TRBJ1-6
V gene: TRBV2
clone size: NA
CDR3 protein: CASSEASTDYNSPLHF
CDR3 DNA: TGTGCCAGCAGTGAAGCTAGTACCGACTATAATTCACCCCTCCACTTT

D gene: TRBD2
J gene: TRBJ2-3
V gene: TRBV15
clone size: NA
CDR3 protein: CATSKTSAAGDTQYF
CDR3 DNA: TGTGCCACCAGCAAGACTAGCGCGGCAGGTGATACGCAGTATTTT

D gene: NA
J gene: TRBJ1-1
V gene: TRBV4-1
clone size: NA
CDR3 protein: CASSQDPRQEAFF
CDR3 DNA: TGCGCCAGCAGCCAAGACCCCAGACAGGAAGCTTTCTTT

D gene: NA
J gene: TRBJ2-3
V gene: TRBV7-6
clone size: few
CDR3 protein: CASSLIGADTQYF
CDR3 DNA: TGTGCCAGCAGCTTAATAGGGGCCGATACGCAGTATTTT

D gene: TRBD1
J gene: TRBJ1-4
V gene: TRBV11-2
clone size: few
CDR3 protein: CASRSGTGTISREKLFF
CDR3 DNA: TGTGCCAGCAGATCCGGGACAGGGACCATTTCCCGTGAAAAACTGTTTTTT

D gene: NA
J gene: TRBJ1-2
V gene: TRBV4-3
clone size: few
CDR3 protein: CASSQDRGSGDGYTF
CDR3 DNA: TGCGCCAGCAGCCAAGATCGGGGATCAGGGGACGGCTACACCTTC

D gene: TRBD2
J gene: TRBJ2-7
V gene: TRBV5-4
clone size: NA
CDR3 protein: CASSSSSGGFYEQYF
CDR3 DNA: TGTGCCAGCAGCTCCTCTAGCGGGGGCTTCTACGAGCAGTACTTC

D gene: NA
J gene: TRBJ2-5
V gene: TRBV7-9
clone size: NA
CDR3 protein: CASSLARTTQGLETQYF
CDR3 DNA: TGTGCCAGCAGCTTAGCTCGGACGACTCAGGGGTTGGAGACCCAGTACTTC

D gene: NA
J gene: TRBJ2-5
V gene: TRBV28
clone size: NA
CDR3 protein: CASSLLTGNQETQYF
CDR3 DNA: TGTGCCAGCAGTTTACTTACCGGGAACCAAGAGACCCAGTACTTC

D gene: TRBD2
J gene: TRBJ2-5
V gene: TRBV7-2
clone size: once
CDR3 protein: CASSPKLRLAKETQYF
CDR3 DNA: TGTGCCAGCAGCCCGAAGCTCCGACTAGCGAAAGAGACCCAGTACTTC

D gene: NA
J gene: TRBJ1-1
V gene: TRBV11-2
clone size: few
CDR3 protein: CASRQVTPNTEAFF
CDR3 DNA: TGTGCCAGCAGGCAGGTAACCCCGAACACTGAAGCTTTCTTT

D gene: TRBD1
J gene: TRBJ1-5
V gene: TRBV7-9
clone size: NA
CDR3 protein: CASSLVGRGGWQPQHF
CDR3 DNA: TGTGCCAGCAGCTTAGTAGGCAGGGGGGGATGGCAGCCCCAGCATTTT

D gene: TRBD2
J gene: TRBJ2-3
V gene: TRBV28
clone size: NA
CDR3 protein: CASSALAGDTDTQYF
CDR3 DNA: TGTGCCAGCAGTGCACTAGCGGGGGACACAGATACGCAGTATTTT

D gene: NA
J gene: TRBJ2-7
V gene: TRBV20-1
clone size: NA
CDR3 protein: CSALDSYEQYF
CDR3 DNA: TGCAGTGCTCTGGACAGCTACGAGCAGTACTTC

D gene: NA
J gene: TRBJ1-1
V gene: TRBV18
clone size: NA
CDR3 protein: CASSLYDSRNTEAFF
CDR3 DNA: TGTGCCAGCTCACTCTACGACAGTCGGAACACTGAAGCTTTCTTT

D gene: NA
J gene: TRBJ2-3
V gene: TRBV28
clone size: NA
CDR3 protein: CASSFPRFRNSTDTQYF
CDR3 DNA: TGTGCCAGCAGTTTTCCCCGGTTTCGGAACAGCACAGATACGCAGTATTTT

D gene: TRBD2
J gene: TRBJ2-1
V gene: TRBV27
clone size: NA
CDR3 protein: CASRSGLAGASYSYNEQFF
CDR3 DNA: TGTGCCAGCAGGTCGGGACTAGCGGGGGCTTCTTACTCCTACAATGAGCAGTTCTTC

D gene: TRBD1
J gene: TRBJ2-7
V gene: TRBV6-1
clone size: NA
CDR3 protein: CASHRDRTAYEQYF
CDR3 DNA: TGTGCCAGCCATCGGGACAGGACAGCCTACGAGCAGTACTTC

D gene: TRBD1
J gene: TRBJ1-4
V gene: TRBV6-5
clone size: NA
CDR3 protein: CASSRQGKGEKLFF
CDR3 DNA: TGTGCCAGCAGCCGACAGGGGAAGGGTGAAAAACTGTTTTTT

D gene: TRBD1
J gene: TRBJ1-5
V gene: TRBV19
clone size: NA
CDR3 protein: CASNPDRDLSQPQHF
CDR3 DNA: TGTGCCAGTAACCCGGACAGGGATTTATCGCAGCCCCAGCATTTT

D gene: NA
J gene: TRBJ2-3
V gene: TRBV10-1
clone size: NA
CDR3 protein: CASSESGRGPTDTQYF
CDR3 DNA: TGCGCCAGCAGTGAGTCGGGCCGGGGGCCCACAGATACGCAGTATTTT

D gene: NA
J gene: TRBJ1-2
V gene: TRBV19
clone size: NA
CDR3 protein: CASSMQPGLTTGYTF
CDR3 DNA: TGTGCCAGTAGTATGCAGCCGGGACTAACTACCGGCTACACCTTC

D gene: NA
J gene: TRBJ2-7
V gene: TRBV6-1
clone size: once
CDR3 protein: CASSEARARIYEQYF
CDR3 DNA: TGTGCCAGCAGTGAAGCCAGGGCGAGGATTTACGAGCAGTACTTC

D gene: TRBD1
J gene: TRBJ2-5
V gene: TRBV5-1
clone size: NA
CDR3 protein: CASSLNVGGGETQYF
CDR3 DNA: TGCGCCAGCAGCTTGAATGTAGGGGGCGGAGAGACCCAGTACTTC

D gene: NA
J gene: TRBJ1-1
V gene: TRBV7-3
clone size: NA
CDR3 protein: CASSLSSDYTEAFF
CDR3 DNA: TGTGCCAGCAGCTTAAGTTCTGACTACACTGAAGCTTTCTTT

D gene: TRBD1
J gene: TRBJ1-6
V gene: TRBV5-6
clone size: NA
CDR3 protein: CASSWGQGNSPLHF
CDR3 DNA: TGTGCCAGCAGCTGGGGACAGGGGAATTCACCCCTCCACTTT

D gene: NA
J gene: TRBJ2-7
V gene: TRBV25-1
clone size: NA
CDR3 protein: CASSGGGLHSYEQYF
CDR3 DNA: TGTGCCAGCAGTGGAGGGGGACTCCACTCCTACGAGCAGTACTTC

D gene: NA
J gene: TRBJ2-1
V gene: TRBV18
clone size: NA
CDR3 protein: CASSPERVYNEQFF
CDR3 DNA: TGTGCCAGCTCACCGGAAAGGGTTTACAATGAGCAGTTCTTC

D gene: NA
J gene: TRBJ2-3
V gene: TRBV5-1
clone size: NA
CDR3 protein: CASSLDGDSTDTQYF
CDR3 DNA: TGCGCCAGCAGCTTGGATGGGGATAGCACAGATACGCAGTATTTT

D gene: NA
J gene: TRBJ2-7
V gene: TRBV4-1
clone size: once
CDR3 protein: CASSQDPGGNYEQYF
CDR3 DNA: TGCGCCAGCAGCCAAGATCCGGGCGGAAACTACGAGCAGTACTTC

D gene: NA
J gene: TRBJ2-1
V gene: TRBV7-9
clone size: NA
CDR3 protein: CASSSDSEGLHYNEQFF
CDR3 DNA: TGTGCCAGCAGCTCGGATTCGGAGGGGCTCCACTACAATGAGCAGTTCTTC

D gene: NA
J gene: TRBJ1-6
V gene: TRBV5-4
clone size: NA
CDR3 protein: CASSLILNSGFLNNSPLHF
CDR3 DNA: TGTGCCAGCAGCTTGATACTTAATTCGGGGTTCTTAAATAATTCACCCCTCCACTTT

D gene: NA
J gene: TRBJ2-5
V gene: TRBV7-9
clone size: NA
CDR3 protein: CASSLRGYGTQYF
CDR3 DNA: TGTGCCAGCAGCTTACGGGGTTATGGGACCCAGTACTTC

D gene: NA
J gene: TRBJ1-1
V gene: TRBV2
clone size: few
CDR3 protein: CASSEALQRVNTEAFF
CDR3 DNA: TGTGCCAGCAGTGAAGCGCTTCAACGGGTTAACACTGAAGCTTTCTTT

D gene: TRBD1
J gene: TRBJ1-4
V gene: TRBV6-5
clone size: NA
CDR3 protein: CASSSTGGIEEKLFF
CDR3 DNA: TGTGCCAGCAGTTCAACAGGGGGCATCGAAGAAAAACTGTTTTTT

D gene: NA
J gene: TRBJ2-7
V gene: TRBV6-1
clone size: NA
CDR3 protein: CASRSRKQGYEQYF
CDR3 DNA: TGTGCCAGCAGAAGTCGAAAACAGGGATACGAGCAGTACTTC

D gene: NA
J gene: TRBJ2-1
V gene: TRBV5-1
clone size: few
CDR3 protein: CASSLEGFLSYNEQFF
CDR3 DNA: TGCGCCAGCAGCTTGGAGGGTTTCCTCTCCTACAATGAGCAGTTCTTC

D gene: NA
J gene: TRBJ2-6
V gene: TRBV5-1
clone size: NA
CDR3 protein: CASGLEGGSGANVLTF
CDR3 DNA: TGCGCCAGCGGCTTGGAAGGGGGCTCTGGGGCCAACGTCCTGACTTTC

D gene: TRBD1
J gene: TRBJ2-5
V gene: TRBV7-6
clone size: NA
CDR3 protein: CASDQSGGETQYF
CDR3 DNA: TGTGCCAGCGACCAATCAGGGGGAGAGACCCAGTACTTC